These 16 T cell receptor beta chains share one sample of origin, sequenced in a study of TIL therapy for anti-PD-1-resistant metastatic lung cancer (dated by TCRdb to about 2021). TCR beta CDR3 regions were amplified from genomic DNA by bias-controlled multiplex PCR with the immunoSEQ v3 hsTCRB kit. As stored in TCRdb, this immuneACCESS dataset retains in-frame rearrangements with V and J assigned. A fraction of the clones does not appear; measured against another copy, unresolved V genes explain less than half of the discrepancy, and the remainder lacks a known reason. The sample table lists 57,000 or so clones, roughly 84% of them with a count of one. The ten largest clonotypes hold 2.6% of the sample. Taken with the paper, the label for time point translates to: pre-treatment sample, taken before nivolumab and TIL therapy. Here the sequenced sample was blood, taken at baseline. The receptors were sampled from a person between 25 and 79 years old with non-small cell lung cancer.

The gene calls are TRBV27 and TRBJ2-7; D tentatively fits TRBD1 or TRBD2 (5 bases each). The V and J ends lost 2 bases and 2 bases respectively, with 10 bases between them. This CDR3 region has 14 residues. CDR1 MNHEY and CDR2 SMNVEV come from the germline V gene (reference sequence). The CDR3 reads CASSLGGSPYEQYF. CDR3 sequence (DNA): TGTGCCAGCAGTTTAGGGGGATCCCCCTACGAGCAGTACTTC.

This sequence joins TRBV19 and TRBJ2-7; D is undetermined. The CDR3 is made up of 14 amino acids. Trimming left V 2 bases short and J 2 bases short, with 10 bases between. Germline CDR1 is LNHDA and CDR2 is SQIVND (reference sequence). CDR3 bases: TGTGCCAGTAGTATACCCGGCGGTACCTACGAGCAGTACTTC. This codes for CASSIPGGTYEQYF.

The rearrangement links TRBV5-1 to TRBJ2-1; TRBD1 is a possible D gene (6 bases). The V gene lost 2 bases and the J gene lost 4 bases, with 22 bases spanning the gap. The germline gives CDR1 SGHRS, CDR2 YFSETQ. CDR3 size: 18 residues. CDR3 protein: CASSFDPPGQRIYNEQFF. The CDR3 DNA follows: TGCGCCAGCAGCTTCGACCCACCAGGACAGAGGATATACAATGAGCAGTTCTTC.

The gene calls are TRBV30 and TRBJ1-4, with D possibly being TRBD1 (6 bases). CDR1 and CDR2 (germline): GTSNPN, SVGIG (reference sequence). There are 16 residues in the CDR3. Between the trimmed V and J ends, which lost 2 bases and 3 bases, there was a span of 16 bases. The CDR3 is CAWSPLGGASNEKLFF. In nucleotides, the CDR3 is TGTGCCTGGAGTCCGCTGGGGGGCGCGTCTAATGAAAAACTGTTTTTT.

In DNA, the CDR3 is TGTGCCAGTAGTATACTGGGACCAGGGGTTGGTATGAACACTGAAGCTTTCTTT. It translates to CASSILGPGVGMNTEAFF. The chain combines TRBV19 with TRBJ1-1, with TRBD1 as a possible D gene (6 bases). Deletions cut 2 bases from V and 0 bases from J, with 19 bases between. The CDR3 is 18 amino acids. The germline V gene encodes CDR1 LNHDA and CDR2 SQIVND (reference sequence). The variable domain in full, completed from reference TRBV19 and TRBJ1-1, reads DGGITQSPKYLFRKEGQNVTLSCEQNLNHDAMYWYRQDPGQGLRLIYYSQIVNDFQKGDIAEGYSVSREKKESFPLTVTSAQKNPTAFYLCASSILGPGVGMNTEAFFGQGTRLTVV.

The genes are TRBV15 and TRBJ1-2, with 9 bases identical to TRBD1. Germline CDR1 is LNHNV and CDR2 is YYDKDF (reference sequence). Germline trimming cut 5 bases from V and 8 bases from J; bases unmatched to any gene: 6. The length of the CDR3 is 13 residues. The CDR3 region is CATSPQGASGYTF. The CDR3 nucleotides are TGTGCCACCAGCCCACAGGGGGCTAGCGGCTACACCTTC.

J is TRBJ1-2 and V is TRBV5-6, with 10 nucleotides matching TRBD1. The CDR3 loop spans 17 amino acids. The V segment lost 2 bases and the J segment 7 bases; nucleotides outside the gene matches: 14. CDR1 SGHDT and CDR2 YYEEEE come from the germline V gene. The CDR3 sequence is CASSFFPPRQGAGGYTF. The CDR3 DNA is TGTGCCAGCAGCTTTTTCCCGCCGCGACAGGGGGCTGGTGGCTACACCTTC.

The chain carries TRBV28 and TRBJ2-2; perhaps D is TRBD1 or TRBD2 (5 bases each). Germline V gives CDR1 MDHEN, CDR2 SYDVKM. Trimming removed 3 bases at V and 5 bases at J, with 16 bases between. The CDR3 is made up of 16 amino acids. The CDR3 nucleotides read TGTGCCAGCAGTTTGATCCCGGGACGTGGTACCGGGGAGCTGTTTTTT. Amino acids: CASSLIPGRGTGELFF.

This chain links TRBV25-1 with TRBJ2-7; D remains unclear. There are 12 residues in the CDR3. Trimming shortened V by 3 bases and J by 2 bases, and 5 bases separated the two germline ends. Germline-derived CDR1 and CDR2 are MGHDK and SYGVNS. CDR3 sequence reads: CASSEAPYEQYF. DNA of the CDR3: TGTGCCAGCAGTGAGGCGCCCTACGAGCAGTACTTC.

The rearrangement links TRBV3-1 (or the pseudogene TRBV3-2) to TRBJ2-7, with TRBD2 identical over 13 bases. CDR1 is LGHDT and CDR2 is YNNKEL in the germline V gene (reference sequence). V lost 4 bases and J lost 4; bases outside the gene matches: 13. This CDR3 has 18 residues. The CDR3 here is CASSPLSTSGGAHYEQYF. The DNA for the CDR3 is TGTGCCAGCAGCCCTCTCTCTACTAGCGGGGGGGCGCATTACGAGCAGTACTTC.

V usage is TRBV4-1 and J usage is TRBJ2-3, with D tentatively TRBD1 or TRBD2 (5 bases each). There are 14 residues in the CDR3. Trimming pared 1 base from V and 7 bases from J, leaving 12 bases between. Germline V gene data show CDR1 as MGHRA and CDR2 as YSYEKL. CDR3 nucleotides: TGCGCCAGCAGCCAAGTTGTCAGGGAGAATACGCAGTATTTT. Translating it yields CASSQVVRENTQYF.

The CDR3 reads CASSSGFGQADTQYF. The CDR3 bases are TGTGCCAGCAGCTCCGGGTTCGGCCAGGCAGATACGCAGTATTTT. J is TRBJ2-3 and V is TRBV2; D is uncertain. Trimming removed 6 bases from V and 4 bases from J, with 17 bases in between. Germline CDR1 and CDR2: SNHLY and FYNNEI. The CDR3 extends over 15 amino acids.

This chain's CDR3 is CASSQGRGDRRWNIQYF. The CDR3 DNA sequence: TGCGCCAGCAGCCAAGGAAGGGGTGACAGGAGATGGAACATTCAGTACTTC. V and J are TRBV4-1 and TRBJ2-4, with D possibly TRBD1 on 6 matching bases. V dropped 1 base and J dropped 7 bases, with 20 bases sitting between them. The CDR3 covers 17 residues. Germline assignment: CDR1 MGHRA and CDR2 YSYEKL.

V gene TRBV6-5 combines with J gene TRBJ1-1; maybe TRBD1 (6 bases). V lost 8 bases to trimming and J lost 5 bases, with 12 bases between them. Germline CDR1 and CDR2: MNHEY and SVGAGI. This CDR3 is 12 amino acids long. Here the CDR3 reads CASFYRATEAFF. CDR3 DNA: TGTGCCAGCTTCTACAGGGCAACTGAAGCTTTCTTT.

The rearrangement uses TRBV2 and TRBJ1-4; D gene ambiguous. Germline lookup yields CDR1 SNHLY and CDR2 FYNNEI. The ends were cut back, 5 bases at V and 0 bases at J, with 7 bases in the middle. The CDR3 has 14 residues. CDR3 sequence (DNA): TGTGCCAGCAGTTTAGGGACAACTAATGAAAAACTGTTTTTT. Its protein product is CASSLGTTNEKLFF.

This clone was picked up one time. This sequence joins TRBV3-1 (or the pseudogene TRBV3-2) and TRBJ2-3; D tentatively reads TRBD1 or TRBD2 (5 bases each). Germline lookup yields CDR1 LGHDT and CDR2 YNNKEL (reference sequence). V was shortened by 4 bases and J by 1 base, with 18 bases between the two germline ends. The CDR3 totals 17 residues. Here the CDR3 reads CASSPPGRFGRTDTQYF. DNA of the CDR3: TGTGCCAGCAGCCCCCCGGGACGCTTCGGGCGCACAGATACGCAGTATTTT.